Following are 10 T cell receptor beta chains from one sample sequenced in a study of lymphopenia after photon versus proton radiotherapy. Clones were sequenced by immunoSEQ multiplex PCR, and TCRdb holds only the in-frame ones, with some missing. The profile covers about 4,900 clones, with about 87% appearing a single time and around 23% taken by the ten largest. This sample comprised peripheral blood, obtained from a patient treated with photon-based radiotherapy. These TCRs come from an elderly man with cholangiocarcinoma.

The chain uses TRBV6-1 and TRBJ2-7, with 7 bases aligning to TRBD2. Germline CDR1 is MNHNS and CDR2 is SASEGT. The V segment lost 2 bases and the J segment 0 bases; nucleotides outside the gene matches: 4. The CDR3 is made up of 15 amino acids. CDR3 sequence: CASSESGGSSYEQYF. The CDR3 nucleotides read TGTGCCAGCAGTGAATCCGGGGGGAGCTCCTACGAGCAGTACTTC.

This chain uses TRBV14 with TRBJ1-2; D gene uncertain. This CDR3 contains 15 residues. CDR1 and CDR2 (germline): SGHDN, FVKESK. The V and J ends lost 1 base and 2 bases respectively, with 11 bases between them. CDR3 nucleotide sequence: TGTGCCAGCAGCCAAGTCTCCGGGTGGAACTATGGCTACACCTTC. This gives the protein CASSQVSGWNYGYTF.

The J gene is TRBJ1-1, the V gene TRBV19; 8 nucleotides agree with TRBD1. The V segment lost 7 bases and the J segment 5 bases; nucleotides outside the gene matches: 9. Germline V gives CDR1 LNHDA, CDR2 SQIVND (reference sequence). The CDR3 loop spans 14 amino acids. The CDR3 DNA reads TGTGCCAGTATTCAGACAGGGGAAGGAACTGAAGCTTTCTTT. Translation gives CASIQTGEGTEAFF.

The genes are TRBV25-1 and TRBJ2-2; 9 bases line up with TRBD1. The germline gives CDR1 MGHDK, CDR2 SYGVNS. The CDR3 extends over 14 amino acids. The V segment lost 4 bases and the J segment 6 bases; nucleotides outside the gene matches: 3. In DNA, the CDR3 is TGTGCCAGCAGTGGCCGGGACAGGGCCGGGGAGCTGTTTTTT. As protein: CASSGRDRAGELFF.

This clone was counted a single time. The CDR3 loop is CASSSNRGRYNEQFF. CDR3 DNA: TGCGCCAGCAGCTCTAACAGGGGGCGGTACAATGAGCAGTTCTTC. The chain recombines TRBV5-1 with TRBJ2-1, with 9 nucleotides matching TRBD1. CDR3 length: 15 residues. Unmatched junction bases numbered 5, after V lost 3 bases and J lost 4 bases. Germline V gene sequence: CDR1 SGHRS, CDR2 YFSETQ. Drawing the rest from reference TRBV5-1 and TRBJ2-1, the complete variable domain is KAGVTQTPRYLIKTRGQQVTLSCSPISGHRSVSWYQQTPGQGLQFLFEYFSETQRNKGNFPGRFSGRQFSNSRSEMNVSTLELGDSALYLCASSSNRGRYNEQFFGPGTRLTVL.

This chain uses TRBV2 with TRBJ2-1; D unclear. CDR3 size: 15 residues. Trimming removed 0 bases at V and 2 bases at J, with 8 bases between. Germline V gene sequence: CDR1 SNHLY, CDR2 FYNNEI. The CDR3 sequence is CASSEALNPYNEQFF. The CDR3, as DNA: TGTGCCAGCAGTGAAGCGCTAAATCCCTACAATGAGCAGTTCTTC.

The chain is built from TRBV7-9 and TRBJ1-6, with 8 bases identical to TRBD1. The CDR3 sequence is 14 residues long. The J segment lost 15 bases and the V segment lost 5 bases, leaving 12 bases of the junction unmatched. The germline V gene has CDR1 SEHNR and CDR2 FQNEAQ (reference sequence). CDR3 protein: CASSPGTGGRHLHF. The CDR3 DNA follows: TGTGCCAGCAGCCCTGGGACAGGCGGGCGTCACCTCCACTTT. Together with reference TRBV7-9 and TRBJ1-6, the CDR3 gives the full variable domain: DTGVSQNPRHKITKRGQNVTFRCDPISEHNRLYWYRQTLGQGPEFLTYFQNEAQLEKSRLLSDRFSAERPKGSFSTLEIQRTEQGDSAMYLCASSPGTGGRHLHFGNGTRLTVT.

The chain recombines TRBV7-2 with TRBJ2-1; D remains ambiguous. Germline values: CDR1 SGHTA, CDR2 FQGNSA. The CDR3 runs to 15 residues. V lost 5 bases and J 0 bases, leaving 11 bases between the germline ends. The CDR3 nucleotides read TGTGCCAGCAGCCCGCGTCTCAGCTCCTACAATGAGCAGTTCTTC. Its translation: CASSPRLSSYNEQFF.

This chain joins TRBV29-1 and TRBJ1-2; TRBD1 is a possible D gene (5 bases). V was pared by 1 base and J by 7 bases, with 25 bases between. This CDR3 has 17 residues. Looked up from germline, CDR1 is SQVTM and CDR2 is ANQGSEA. CDR3 sequence: CSVEVGGRAYGSVGYTF. CDR3 coding DNA: TGCAGCGTTGAAGTGGGCGGCAGGGCGTACGGATCGGTTGGCTACACCTTC.

This chain joins TRBV18 and TRBJ2-1; 10 bases fit TRBD1. Germline V gene sequence: CDR1 KGHSH, CDR2 LQKENI. The CDR3 runs 17 residues. After removal of 3 bases from V and 1 base from J, the junction contained 6 bases not matched to a gene. CDR3 region: CASSPLGTGASYNEQFF. The CDR3 DNA follows: TGTGCCAGCTCACCGTTAGGGACAGGGGCGTCCTACAATGAGCAGTTCTTC.